This TCR beta chain stems from a study of blood T cell repertoires in COVID-19. Study summary: There were acute and convalescent COVID-19 samples, and they came from the United States, Italy and Spain.

The age range of participants was about 18 to 95 years, with residence in about two dozen US areas. Membership in each cohort depended on participant-reported clinical history. Before being deemed recovered, Cohort 3 donors had two negative PCRs, clearance, or symptom resolution. Generated by immunoSEQ multiplex PCR, the TCRdb table keeps only in-frame clones and is missing some. The sample lists over 150,000 clones; about 90% were seen once. Germline V gene lookup returns CDR1 DFQATT and CDR2 SNEGSKA (reference sequence). The length of the CDR3 is 11 residues. Trimming shortened V by 6 bases and J by 4 bases, and 7 bases separated the two germline ends.

The chain employs TRBV20-1 and TRBJ2-1, with D unclear. This TCR derives from a woman in her 50s who had recovered from COVID-19. Sequenced material: PBMCs or T cells enriched from blood (not recorded which). CDR3: CSASIYNEQFF. The CDR3 DNA is TGCAGTGCCAGTATATACAATGAGCAGTTCTTC.